This entry lists 9 T cell receptor beta chains sequenced from one sample in a study of control samples from healthy donors and cancer patients (dated by TCRdb to 2020 to 2022). The protocol used for the library was the immunoSEQ multiplex PCR assay. TCRdb provides this immuneACCESS table in a form limited to in-frame rearrangements. Some clones are lacking; in checked studies, under half of them reflect an unresolved V gene, and why the rest are absent is not known. The sample profile shows roughly 86,000 clones; 90% of them were found once. Jointly, the top ten make up less than 4.5% of the sample. The sample was blood. The receptors here all came from a woman aged 18 to 35 in good health.

The V gene is TRBV4-1, the J gene TRBJ2-3; 8 bases align to TRBD1. The ends lost 0 bases at V and 7 bases at J; junction bases unmatched: 6. The germline V gene has CDR1 MGHRA and CDR2 YSYEKL. The CDR3 spans 15 residues. The CDR3 DNA is TGCGCCAGCAGCCAAGATTCAGGGGGCAGGTATACGCAGTATTTT. Translating it yields CASSQDSGGRYTQYF.

The J gene is TRBJ2-5, the V gene TRBV12-3 or TRBV12-4; D is perhaps TRBD1 (6 bases). CDR3 length equals 12 residues. Trimming stripped 6 bases from V and 5 bases from J, with 10 bases between. CDR3: CASSITGETQYF. The CDR3 nucleotides are TGTGCCAGCAGCATCACAGGGGAGACCCAGTACTTC.

The chain uses TRBV7-2 and TRBJ1-5, with D unclear. The CDR3 consists of 13 residues. The germline gives CDR1 SGHTA, CDR2 FQGNSA. Trimming shortened V by 5 bases and J by 5 bases, and 10 bases separated the two germline ends. The CDR3 DNA sequence: TGTGCCAGCAGCCCTATGTGGGATCAGCCCCAGCATTTT. Amino acids: CASSPMWDQPQHF.

In this sample, this clone turned up once. The V and J genes are TRBV9 and TRBJ1-2; 8 bases are shared with TRBD1. The CDR3 contains 17 residues. Per the germline V gene, CDR1 is SGDLS and CDR2 is YYNGEE. The V segment lost 0 bases and the J segment 5 bases; nucleotides outside the gene matches: 12. The CDR3 region is CASSVGGAGGEVYGYTF. The CDR3 DNA reads TGTGCCAGCAGCGTAGGAGGGGCAGGGGGCGAGGTATATGGCTACACCTTC. Full variable domain (missing parts from reference TRBV9 and TRBJ1-2): DSGVTQTPKHLITATGQRVTLRCSPRSGDLSVYWYQQSLDQGLQFLIQYYNGEERAKGNILERFSAQQFPDLHSELNLSSLELGDSALYFCASSVGGAGGEVYGYTFGSGTRLTVV.

V usage is TRBV11-1 and J usage is TRBJ2-7; TRBD1 might be the D (5 bases). CDR3 length: 14 residues. The ends were cut back, 1 base at V and 7 bases at J, with 14 bases in the middle. The germline gives CDR1 SGHAT, CDR2 FQDESV (reference sequence). CDR3 sequence: CASSLDSGPEEQYF. CDR3 nucleotides: TGTGCCAGCAGCTTAGATTCAGGGCCTGAAGAGCAGTACTTC.

This chain connects TRBV19 to TRBJ1-2; TRBD1 matches 8 bases. The J segment lost 4 bases and the V segment lost 5 bases, leaving 6 bases of the junction unmatched. CDR3 length equals 14 residues. CDR1 is LNHDA and CDR2 is SQIVND in the germline V gene (reference sequence). The CDR3 sequence is CASSSTGGGYGYTF. CDR3 in DNA: TGTGCCAGTAGTTCCACAGGGGGAGGCTATGGCTACACCTTC.

The V gene is TRBV27, the J gene TRBJ2-3; D gene ambiguous. V was clipped by 5 bases and J by 4 bases, with 7 bases between them. CDR3 length: 12 residues. Germline loops: CDR1 MNHEY, CDR2 SMNVEV (reference sequence). The CDR3 nucleotides read TGTGCCAGCAGTCGAACCGCAGATACGCAGTATTTT. Its protein product is CASSRTADTQYF.

The chain uses TRBV3-1 (or the pseudogene TRBV3-2) and TRBJ1-1; a possible D gene is TRBD1 (5 bases). Trimming left V 5 bases short and J 4 bases short, with 14 bases between. The CDR3 consists of 14 residues. Per the germline V gene, CDR1 is LGHDT and CDR2 is YNNKEL (reference sequence). CDR3 protein: CASSDFPGGTEAFF. The CDR3 DNA sequence: TGTGCCAGCAGCGACTTTCCGGGGGGCACTGAAGCTTTCTTT.

This clone was counted a few times. The chain has TRBV9 and TRBJ1-4, with D tentatively TRBD1 (6 bases). The CDR3 spans 19 residues. Germline V gene lookup returns CDR1 SGDLS and CDR2 YYNGEE. V was pared by 0 bases and J by 0 bases, with 18 bases between. In DNA, the CDR3 is TGTGCCAGCAGCGTAGAGGGGGACCTTTCATTTACAACTAATGAAAAACTGTTTTTT. It translates to CASSVEGDLSFTTNEKLFF.